These 3 T cell receptor beta chains were sequenced from one sample in a study of blood T cell repertoires in COVID-19. Method: immunoSEQ multiplex PCR; TCRdb's copy keeps in-frame clones and lacks some. Found here are 40,000 or so clones, roughly nine tenths of them singletons; the top ten hold 20% to 25%. The sample was peripheral blood. These receptors were taken from a man aged 50-59 years with active COVID-19.

The V and J genes are TRBV6-6 and TRBJ2-5; 7 bases map to TRBD1. CDR3 length equals 16 residues. J gave up 4 bases and V 5 bases, and 13 bases lay outside the gene matches. From germline, CDR1 is MNHNY and CDR2 SVGAGI (reference sequence). The CDR3 sequence: CASSTGVEPMVETQYF. CDR3 in DNA: TGTGCCAGCAGTACAGGGGTCGAACCCATGGTAGAGACCCAGTACTTC.

The chain carries TRBV2 and TRBJ2-1; no clear D. Trimming took 7 bases from V and 0 from J, leaving 13 bases between them. The CDR3 loop spans 15 amino acids. Germline V lookup: CDR1 SNHLY, CDR2 FYNNEI. This CDR3 is CASTLLLSSYNEQFF. The CDR3 DNA is TGTGCCAGCACTCTTCTCCTGAGCTCCTACAATGAGCAGTTCTTC.

The CDR3 spells CASIWRDRNQPQHF. CDR3 in DNA: TGTGCCAGCATTTGGAGGGATCGCAATCAGCCCCAGCATTTT. The chain carries TRBV28 and TRBJ1-5, with unresolved D. V lost 7 bases and J 2 bases, leaving 12 bases between the germline ends. The germline gives CDR1 MDHEN, CDR2 SYDVKM. There are 14 residues in the CDR3.